The clone carrying this TCR beta chain was detected only a few times. Antigen unknown. This specimen includes other DNA sequences encoding the same CDR3. V lost 6 bases and J lost 3, with 6 bases in between. Germline CDR1 SNHLY, CDR2 FYNNEI. CDR3 size: 11 residues. The assay was immunoSEQ multiplex PCR, and TCRdb's table has in-frame clones only and misses some. This repertoire shows 110,000 or so clones, 50% to 65% found once; its top ten account for around 37%. These data come from a study of cytotoxic CD8 clonotypes in ibrutinib-treated CLL. The study, taken as a whole, reports: The study found clonality rose at ibrutinib response, then fell toward baseline at progression. Baseline clonality was higher than in age-matched healthy donors and moved in step with circulating CD8+ T-cell counts.

Sequences were derived from PBMCs, sampled after 24 months of ibrutinib treatment. The source is a human donor with chronic lymphocytic leukemia. The chain recombines TRBV2 with TRBJ2-7; D not certain. The CDR3: CASRLNYEQYF. CDR3 in DNA: TGTGCCAGCAGACTGAACTACGAGCAGTACTTC.